This TCR beta chain was captured by sequencing in a study of regulatory T cells in long-lasting Graves disease. CDR3-region Arm-PCR and iRepertoire HTBI primers produced the TCR beta libraries. TCRdb reprocessed the multiplex PCR reads with MiXCR, giving one entry per CDR3 protein. In the table there are about 470,000 distinct CDR3 sequences, under 25% of which are singletons. This clonotype was seen at least ten times. Its antigen is still unknown. The CDR3 has 13 residues. The V gene's germline CDR1 is MDHEN and CDR2 SYDVKM. The germline V and J ends were trimmed by 6 bases and 11 bases, with 19 bases remaining between them. Overall study findings and caveats: New patients shared 800 to 1,000 public clonotypes, and persistent patients shared more, with a few thousand. It was in persistent disease that TRBV28, TRBJ1-2 and TRBJ2-5 were favored.

Time point indicated: persistent/refractory GD, antithyroid drugs over 5 years with positive TRAb. RNA extracted from PBMCs served as the sequencing template. This rearrangement joins TRBV28 to TRBJ1-1; D might be TRBD1 (6 bases). Material: peripheral blood mononuclear cells (PBMCs), obtained when the disease was refractory, from a patient treated with antithyroid drugs. The receptor's source is a female donor with Graves disease. The CDR3 DNA sequence: TGTGCCAGCAGGGCCTGGGGGGGGCTTGAGGCTTTCTTT. It is translated as CASRAWGGLEAFF.